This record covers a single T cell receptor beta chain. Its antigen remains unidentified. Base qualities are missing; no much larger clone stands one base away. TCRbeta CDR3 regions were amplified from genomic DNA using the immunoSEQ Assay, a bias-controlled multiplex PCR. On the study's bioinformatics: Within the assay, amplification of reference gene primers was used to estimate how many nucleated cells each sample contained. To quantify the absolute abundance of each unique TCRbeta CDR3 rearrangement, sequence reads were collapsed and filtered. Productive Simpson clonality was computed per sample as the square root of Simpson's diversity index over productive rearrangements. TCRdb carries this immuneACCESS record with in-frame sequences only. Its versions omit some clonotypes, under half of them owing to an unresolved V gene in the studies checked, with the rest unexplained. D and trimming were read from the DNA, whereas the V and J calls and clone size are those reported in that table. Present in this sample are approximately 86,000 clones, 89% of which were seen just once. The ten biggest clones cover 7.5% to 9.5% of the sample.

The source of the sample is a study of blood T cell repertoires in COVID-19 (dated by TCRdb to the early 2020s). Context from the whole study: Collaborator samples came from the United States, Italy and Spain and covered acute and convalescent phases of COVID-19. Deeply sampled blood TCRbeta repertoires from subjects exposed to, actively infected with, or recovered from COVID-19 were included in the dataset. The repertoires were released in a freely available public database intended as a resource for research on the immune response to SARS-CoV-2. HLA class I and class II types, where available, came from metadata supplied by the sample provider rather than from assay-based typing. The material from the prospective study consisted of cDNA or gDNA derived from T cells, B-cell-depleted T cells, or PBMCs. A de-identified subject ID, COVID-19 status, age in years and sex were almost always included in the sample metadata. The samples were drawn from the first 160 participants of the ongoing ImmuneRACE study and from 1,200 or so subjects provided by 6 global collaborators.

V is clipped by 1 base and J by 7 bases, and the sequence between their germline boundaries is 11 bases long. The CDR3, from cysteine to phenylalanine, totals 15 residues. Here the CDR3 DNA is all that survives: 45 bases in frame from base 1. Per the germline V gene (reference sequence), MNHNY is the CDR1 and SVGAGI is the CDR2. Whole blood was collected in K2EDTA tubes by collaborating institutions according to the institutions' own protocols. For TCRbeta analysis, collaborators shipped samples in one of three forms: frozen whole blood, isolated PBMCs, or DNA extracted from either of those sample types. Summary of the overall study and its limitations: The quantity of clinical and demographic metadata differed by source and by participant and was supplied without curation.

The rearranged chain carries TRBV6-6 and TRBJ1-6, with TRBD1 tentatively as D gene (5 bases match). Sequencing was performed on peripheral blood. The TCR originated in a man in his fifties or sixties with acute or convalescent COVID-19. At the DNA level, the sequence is TGTGCCAGCAGTTACTTTAGGGGTGAGAATTCACCCCTCCACTTT. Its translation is CASSYFRGENSPLHF.